The entry below gives a single T cell receptor beta chain sequence along with its context. In the authors' methods: The assay estimated nucleated cells by amplifying reference gene primers. Sequencing was performed with immunoSEQ multiplex PCR; in TCRdb, only in-frame clones are kept and a portion is missing. That table supplies the V and J calls and clone size; D and trimming were determined from the DNA. Altogether about 180,000 clones are present, more than 80% being singletons, with the ten largest covering around 7%. The entry originates in a study of blood T cell repertoires in COVID-19. Background on the study: Collection of acute and convalescent COVID-19 samples took place in the United States, Italy and Spain. Sample material is recorded as cDNA or gDNA derived from T cells, B-cell-depleted T cells, or PBMCs.

Per the germline V gene, CDR1 is LGHNT and CDR2 is FRNRAP. The CDR3 runs 16 residues. Germline trimming cut 0 bases from V and 3 bases from J; bases unmatched to any gene: 6. The sample was peripheral blood. The receptor's source is a human donor in a cohort sampled during active COVID-19. The V call is TRBV12-5, the J call TRBJ1-2; TRBD1 aligns across 8 bases. CDR3 coding DNA: TGTGCTAGTGGTTTGGTACAGGGGGGTAAGCACTATGGCTACACCTTC. It specifies CASGLVQGGKHYGYTF.